The sequence of this T cell receptor beta chain was determined in a study of T cell responses to AZD1222 COVID-19 vaccine. The V end lost 8 bases, the J end lost 7 bases, and 8 bases lay between the germline ends. From germline, CDR1 is MNHNY and CDR2 SVGAGI (reference sequence). This CDR3 region has 11 residues. Data came from immunoSEQ multiplex PCR; TCRdb stores just in-frame clones and leaves some out. In the table there are some 150,000 clones, approximately 88% of which are singletons. Only a few counts were recorded for this clone. Its cognate antigen is unknown. Study-wide results and caveats: Clonal diversity was possibly underestimated; the donors were predominantly white British and more often female. Among spike-specific TCRs, nearly half reportedly target unmutated variant regions. All repertoire sampling was performed exclusively after the peak T cell response. CD4 TCRs covered the whole spike, strongest at regions 160-218 and 743-854.

The receptor's source is an adult in good health. The chain links TRBV6-6 to TRBJ1-4; no clear D. This material consisted of peripheral blood, taken on day 0 of AZD1222 vaccination. Written as DNA, the CDR3 is TGTGCCAGCCGCCAGATTGAAAAACTGTTTTTT. It specifies CASRQIEKLFF.